The rows below give T cell receptor beta chains drawn from one sample of a study of CXCR3-negative and CXCR3-positive naive CD8 T cells. TCRdb re-called the 5' RACE reads; one entry per CDR3 protein, DNA not given. The listing contains some 67,000 distinct CDR3 sequences. The source material was naive CXCR3- CD8+ T cells from blood. These receptor sequences come from a human donor in good health. Some clones in this sample may be carry-over from other donors' samples. The CDR3 runs from the conserved cysteine through the conserved F or W.

>TRBV4-1|TRBJ2-1
CASSQTSGRNNEQFF
>TRBV7-9|TRBJ2-2
CASSLSWTGDRTGELFF
>TRBV27|TRBJ2-7
CASSLAGVSYEQYF
>TRBV27|TRBJ1-1
CATRGVNTEAFF
>TRBV6-5|TRBJ2-5
CASSYSSGEVETQYF
>TRBV20-1|TRBJ1-3
CSARDQELSGNTIYF
>TRBV28|TRBJ2-1
CASTGAPNTYNEQFF
>TRBV12-3/TRBV12-4|TRBJ2-1
CASSSSDRGRYNEQFF
>TRBV7-9|TRBJ2-1
CAASGVYNEQFF
>TRBV2|TRBJ2-7
CASKPTGYSDEQYF
>TRBV10-2|TRBJ2-1
CASGRESYNEQFF
>TRBV12-3/TRBV12-4|TRBJ2-4
CASSPQPLGLAELPHIQYF
>TRBV12-3/TRBV12-4|TRBJ2-7
CASSLLVYEQYF
>TRBV27|TRBJ1-2
CASNPEFSPSRGSVFGYTF
>TRBV5-5|TRBJ1-6
CASSLVGQGASPLHF
>TRBV27|TRBJ2-7
CASSFLPGLADTYEQYF
>TRBV4-2|TRBJ1-1
CASSHPYTEAFF
>TRBV7-9|TRBJ2-5
CASSYRDRGRETQYF
>TRBV18|TRBJ2-5
CASSPPAGKQETQYF
>TRBV7-8|TRBJ2-5
CASSPLVGVGEETQYF
>TRBV12-3/TRBV12-4|TRBJ1-2
CASSKSDPESDGYTF
>TRBV6-6|TRBJ2-7
CASSTLSSYEQYF